This entry lists 12 T cell receptor beta chains sequenced from one sample in a study of control samples from healthy donors and cancer patients. TCRdb keeps only in-frame clones here, not all; method: immunoSEQ multiplex PCR. The data show approximately 100,000 clones, approximately 90% seen once. Sequenced: blood. These receptors came from a woman aged 18 to 35 in good health.

The chain uses TRBV5-6 and TRBJ1-5; D gene unclear. Germline lookup yields CDR1 SGHDT and CDR2 YYEEEE. The CDR3 has 17 amino acids. V was shortened by 2 bases and J by 8 bases, with 23 bases between the two germline ends. The CDR3 protein is CASSLSPSQPTSEPQHF. The CDR3 region has the DNA TGTGCCAGCAGCTTAAGCCCGTCACAGCCAACCTCTGAGCCCCAGCATTTT.

This sequence joins TRBV4-1 and TRBJ2-1; 14 bases map to TRBD2. The CDR3 totals 18 residues. CDR1 is MGHRA, CDR2 YSYEKL, per germline. V was clipped by 4 bases and J by 12 bases; unmatched bases: 17. The CDR3 loop reads CASSRRDDAGLAGAAQFF. The CDR3 DNA reads TGCGCCAGCAGCCGCCGAGACGACGCGGGACTAGCGGGGGCCGCGCAGTTCTTC.

The V call is TRBV24-1, the J call TRBJ1-2, with D possibly TRBD1 on 6 matching bases. The germline gives CDR1 KGHDR, CDR2 SFDVKD. The CDR3 totals 14 residues. V was shortened by 5 bases and J by 1 base, with 10 bases between the two germline ends. In DNA form, the CDR3 reads TGTGCCACCAGTGCCCAGGACAGTAACTATGGCTACACCTTC. Translating gives CATSAQDSNYGYTF.

This sequence joins TRBV5-8 and TRBJ1-1; no reliable D call. Germline V lookup: CDR1 SGHTS, CDR2 YDEGEE. The germline V and J ends were trimmed by 1 base and 0 bases, with 16 bases remaining between them. The CDR3 is made up of 17 amino acids. CDR3 sequence (DNA): TGTGCCAGCAGCTTGATGTGGCAGAATCTCCTGAACACTGAAGCTTTCTTT. This encodes CASSLMWQNLLNTEAFF.

The chain links TRBV12-5 to TRBJ1-1; the D is unclear. Trimming cost V 2 bases and J 4 bases, with 14 bases left between them. The CDR3 has 15 amino acids. Germline-derived CDR1 and CDR2 are LGHNT and FRNRAP. Here the CDR3 reads CASGLPGGMGTEAFF. The CDR3 nucleotides are TGTGCTAGTGGTTTGCCCGGCGGGATGGGCACTGAAGCTTTCTTT.

V and J are TRBV3-1 (or the pseudogene TRBV3-2) and TRBJ2-5, with 11 bases fitting TRBD2. J gave up 5 bases and V 9 bases, and 8 bases lay outside the gene matches. Germline assignment: CDR1 LGHDT and CDR2 YNNKEL (reference sequence). The CDR3 consists of 14 residues. For the CDR3, the DNA is TGTGCCAGTAGTAGCGGGGGGGCCCGGGAGACCCAGTACTTC. Protein sequence: CASSSGGARETQYF.

This chain uses TRBV6-5 with TRBJ2-1; D gene ambiguous. Germline values: CDR1 MNHEY, CDR2 SVGAGI. V gave up 2 bases and J gave up 6 bases, with 8 bases separating them. The CDR3 extends over 13 amino acids. This CDR3 reads CASSYELGNEQFF. CDR3 nucleotide sequence: TGTGCCAGCAGTTACGAGCTGGGCAATGAGCAGTTCTTC.

This clone has only a few counts. The chain has TRBV10-3 and TRBJ1-5, with a weak D call TRBD1 (5 bases). The CDR3 is made up of 14 amino acids. In germline, CDR1 is ENHRY, CDR2 SYGVKD. V gave up 4 bases and J gave up 6 bases, with 13 bases separating them. CDR3 sequence (DNA): TGTGCCATCAGTGTGGGGGGGACCCTTCAGCCCCAGCATTTT. Its translation: CAISVGGTLQPQHF.

This chain links TRBV6-1 with TRBJ1-6; D not certain. The CDR3 contains 13 residues. Germline CDR1 MNHNS, CDR2 SASEGT. V lost 1 base to trimming and J lost 6 bases, with 4 bases between them. The CDR3 nucleotides read TGTGCCAGCAGTGAAGAGAGTAATTCACCCCTCCACTTT. Encoded protein: CASSEESNSPLHF.

This chain joins TRBV6-5 and TRBJ1-1; TRBD1 matches at 9 bases. After removal of 4 bases from V and 2 bases from J, the junction contained 8 bases not matched to a gene. This CDR3 is 16 amino acids long. The germline V gene has CDR1 MNHEY and CDR2 SVGAGI. The CDR3 nucleotides are TGTGCCAGCAGTTGCCGGGACAGGGAAGTTAACACTGAAGCTTTCTTT. Its translation is CASSCRDREVNTEAFF.

The chain employs TRBV6-1 and TRBJ2-2; D not resolved. The CDR3 spans 13 residues. V lost 2 bases, J lost 9 bases, and 10 bases lay in between. In germline, CDR1 is MNHNS, CDR2 SASEGT. This CDR3 is CASSESESRELFF. The CDR3 nucleotides are TGTGCCAGCAGTGAATCAGAGTCGAGGGAGCTGTTTTTT.

The V and J genes are TRBV10-3 and TRBJ1-2, with TRBD1 matching 9 bases. With 6 bases clipped from V and 0 bases from J, the junction kept 5 bases outside the gene matches. Looked up from germline, CDR1 is ENHRY and CDR2 is SYGVKD. There are 15 residues in the CDR3. This chain's CDR3 is CAISAGQGSNYGYTF. The CDR3 DNA follows: TGTGCCATCAGCGCCGGACAGGGGTCTAACTATGGCTACACCTTC.